The present T cell receptor (beta chain) was sequenced within a study of OX40 agonist ivuxolimab in advanced cancers. Sequencing was performed with immunoSEQ multiplex PCR; in TCRdb, only in-frame clones are kept and a portion is missing. Of roughly 71,000 clones in the sample, approximately 91% were seen once. Germline V CDR1 and CDR2: MNHEY, SVGAGI. V was shortened by 0 bases and J by 6 bases, with 5 bases between the two germline ends. This CDR3 contains 12 residues. V and J are TRBV6-5 and TRBJ1-2, with no clear D. This sample comprised CD4+ or CD8+ T cells sorted from blood, obtained in a trial of the OX40 agonist ivuxolimab. This receptor was identified in an adult with an advanced solid tumor such as melanoma, head and neck, liver or kidney cancer. The CDR3 is CASSYSGDGYTF. DNA of the CDR3: TGTGCCAGCAGTTACTCTGGGGATGGCTACACCTTC.